The 21 T cell receptor beta chains given below trace back to one sample, sequenced in a study of tumor-infiltrating lymphocytes in primary liver carcinoma. A constant-region primer primed TCR beta cDNA synthesis from about 0.45 ug of total RNA. Generation of the TCR beta libraries relied on three nested multiplex PCR rounds using slightly modified ARM-PCR. A C-beta reverse primer and TRBV1-TRBV30 forward primers served in each of the first two PCR rounds, at 9 to 10 cycles apiece. TCRdb redid the calling of the multiplex PCR reads with MiXCR, one entry per CDR3 protein. The table shows about 320,000 distinct CDR3 sequences, with about 60% occurring only once. RNA isolated from unsorted whole blood supplied the blood RNA, with germline DNA also extracted. The sequenced sample was peripheral blood. Source of these receptors: a man in his forties with primary liver carcinoma and hepatitis B virus infection.

With respect to this clonotype: It may be a read error: a sequence one base away is much more abundant. The V and J genes are TRBV6-6 and TRBJ2-3; TRBD1 is a possible D gene (6 bases). The end of the DNA aligns better with TRBJ1-5, so the J call may be wrong. This CDR3 has 16 amino acids. Germline CDR1 is MNHNY and CDR2 is SVGAGI (reference sequence). The CDR3 is CASNPRGLALTDTQHF. CDR3 in DNA: TGTGCCAGCAACCCCAGGGGACTAGCGCTCACAGATACGCAGCATTTT.

This clonotype was found many times. This chain joins TRBV6-6 and TRBJ2-7; tentatively, D is TRBD2 (6 bases). Per germline, CDR1 MNHNY and CDR2 SVGAGI (reference sequence). The CDR3 has 12 residues. Trimming took 6 bases from V and 5 from J, leaving 11 bases between them. CDR3 sequence: CASSPTSHEQYF. CDR3 nucleotide sequence: TGTGCCAGCAGCCCGACTAGTCACGAGCAGTACTTC.

Points on this clonotype: A much bigger clone sits one base away, suggesting this may be a read error. The gene calls are TRBV10-3 and TRBJ2-7; TRBD1 matches at 7 bases. The CDR3 runs to 12 residues. Germline V CDR1 and CDR2: ENHRY, SYGVKD. The CDR3 bases are TGTGCCACCTCCGGGACAGACTACGAGCATTACTTC. Its translation is CATSGTDYEHYF.

In regard to this clonotype: A much larger clone sits a single nucleotide away, making a read error possible. The CDR3 does not end in the conserved phenylalanine or tryptophan, so this is likely a read error. The chain has TRBV4-1 and TRBJ1-5, with D perhaps TRBD1 (5 bases). The germline gives CDR1 MGHRA, CDR2 YSYEKL. V lost 0 bases and J lost 6, with 15 bases in between. The CDR3 totals 16 residues. The CDR3 sequence: CASSQDQFGGSQPQHY. DNA for the CDR3: TGCGCCAGCAGCCAAGATCAATTTGGGGGAAGTCAGCCCCAGCATTAT.

This clonotype was seen more than once but under ten times. The chain uses TRBV5-6 and TRBJ1-2, with D tentatively TRBD1 (6 bases). Trimming removed 4 bases from V and 3 bases from J, with 10 bases in between. The CDR3 is 13 amino acids. Looked up from germline, CDR1 is SGHDT and CDR2 is YYEEEE. CDR3 amino acids: CASSRGRDYGYTF. In nucleotides, the CDR3 is TGTGCCAGCAGCAGGGGGAGAGACTATGGCTACACCTTC.

This sequence joins TRBV5-1 and TRBJ2-7, with a weak D call TRBD2 (5 bases). Germline values: CDR1 SGHRS, CDR2 YFSETQ. CDR3 length: 12 residues. Between the trimmed V and J ends, which lost 0 bases and 5 bases, there was a span of 6 bases. This CDR3 reads CASSLGRNEQYF. The CDR3 bases are TGCGCCAGCAGCTTGGGGAGGAACGAGCAGTACTTC.

Ten or more counts support this clonotype. V gene TRBV6-5 combines with J gene TRBJ2-1, with TRBD2 identical over 10 bases. With V trimmed by 7 bases and J by 0 bases, 9 bases remained unmatched. From germline, CDR1 is MNHEY and CDR2 SVGAGI. The CDR3 length is 17 residues. CDR3 amino acids: CASTPGLAGASYNEQFF. The DNA of the CDR3 is TGTGCCAGCACCCCCGGGCTAGCGGGAGCCTCCTACAATGAGCAGTTCTTC.

The chain couples TRBV18 to TRBJ2-7; D might be TRBD1 (6 bases). This CDR3 has 14 residues. Trimming took 1 base from V and 3 from J, leaving 10 bases between them. Germline CDR1 and CDR2: KGHSH and LQKENI. The CDR3 here is CASSPRQESYEQYF. The CDR3 DNA is TGTGCCAGCTCACCACGACAGGAGAGCTACGAGCAGTACTTC.

A remark on this clonotype: A read error may account for a junction end that differs from germline. The chain is built from TRBV11-3 and TRBJ2-2; 13 nucleotides match TRBD2. This CDR3 is built from 16 residues. CDR1 and CDR2 from the germline V gene are SGHNT and YENEEA. The DNA of the CDR3 is TGTGCCAGCAGCCCCGGACTAGCGGGGGCTCCCGGGGAGCCGTTTTTT. Amino acids: CASSPGLAGAPGEPFF.

J is TRBJ2-5 and V is TRBV24-1, with D possibly matching TRBD1 (6 bases). The CDR3 consists of 16 residues. Trimming pared 4 bases from V and 6 bases from J, leaving 20 bases between. The germline gives CDR1 KGHDR, CDR2 SFDVKD. The CDR3: CATSDPGHGAGKTQYF. CDR3 in DNA: TGTGCCACCAGTGACCCGGGACATGGGGCAGGCAAGACCCAGTACTTC.

Concerning this clonotype: An end of the junction does not agree with germline; a read error may underlie this. The chain couples TRBV11-1 to TRBJ2-1; 11 nucleotides line up with TRBD1. Germline loops: CDR1 SGHAT, CDR2 FQDESV (reference sequence). CDR3 length: 15 residues. The CDR3 loop reads CTSSFGTGGCNEQFF. The CDR3 nucleotides read TGTACCAGCAGCTTCGGGACAGGGGGATGCAATGAGCAGTTCTTC.

The chain links TRBV15 to TRBJ2-7, with 7 bases lining up with TRBD1. CDR3 length equals 13 residues. Germline CDR1 is LNHNV and CDR2 is YYDKDF (reference sequence). The V segment lost 8 bases and the J segment 3 bases; nucleotides outside the gene matches: 7. Written as DNA, the CDR3 is TGTGCCACCTCCTCTAGGGACAGCTACGAGCAGTACTTC. This translates into CATSSRDSYEQYF.

Worth noting for this clonotype: A junction end diverges from the germline sequence, so it may reflect a read error. This chain links TRBV5-4 with TRBJ2-1; D is unresolved. Germline V gene sequence: CDR1 SGHNT, CDR2 YYREEE (reference sequence). CDR3 length equals 14 residues. The CDR3 spells CATGECSSYNERFF. Here the CDR3 DNA reads TGTGCCACCGGTGAGTGTAGCTCCTACAATGAGCGGTTCTTC.

This clonotype was recorded many times. This chain links TRBV4-3 with TRBJ2-3; tentatively, D is TRBD2 (5 bases). The CDR3 contains 15 residues. Germline V gives CDR1 LGHNA, CDR2 YSLEER. V was pared by 0 bases and J by 6 bases, with 13 bases between. DNA of the CDR3: TGCGCCAGCAGCCAAGAAGACTACGGGTTTGATACGCAGTATTTT. Encoded protein: CASSQEDYGFDTQYF.

The genes are TRBV10-3 and TRBJ1-1, with D perhaps matching TRBD1 (5 bases). V lost 5 bases and J 1 base, leaving 17 bases between the germline ends. Germline V gives CDR1 ENHRY, CDR2 SYGVKD. This CDR3 has 16 amino acids. CDR3 region: CAISLRQKVGNTEAFF. The CDR3 DNA is TGTGCCATCAGTCTCAGACAGAAAGTCGGGAACACTGAAGCTTTCTTT.

To note about this clonotype: This may arise from a read error, as a much more abundant clone is one base away. The chain joins TRBV6-6 to TRBJ2-7; perhaps TRBD1 as D (6 bases). CDR1 and CDR2 (germline): MNHNY, SVGAGI (reference sequence). There are 12 residues in the CDR3. The V and J ends lost 4 bases and 8 bases respectively, with 12 bases between them. CDR3 bases: TGTGCCAGCAGTTCGGGACAAGGGCAGCAGTACTTC. Protein: CASSSGQGQQYF.

The V call is TRBV5-4, the J call TRBJ2-1, with 11 bases aligning to TRBD2. This CDR3 contains 17 residues. The V gene's germline CDR1 is SGHNT and CDR2 YYREEE (reference sequence). Trimming at V came to 0 bases and at J to 8 bases, leaving 10 bases not matched to a gene. In DNA form, the CDR3 reads TGTGCCAGCAGCTTGGCTAGAACTAGCGGGAGTGGGGATGAGCAGTTCTTC. Protein product: CASSLARTSGSGDEQFF.

This clonotype was recorded a few times. V usage is TRBV6-2 or TRBV6-3 and J usage is TRBJ2-2; D not certain. Germline V gives CDR1 MNHEY, CDR2 SVGEGT. This CDR3 contains 13 residues. V was shortened by 0 bases and J by 6 bases, with 5 bases between the two germline ends. The CDR3 DNA reads as TGTGCCAGCAGTTACTCTCTCTCCGGGGAGCTGTTTTTT. Amino acids: CASSYSLSGELFF.

This clonotype was observed once. The V and J genes are TRBV7-9 and TRBJ1-1; TRBD1 agrees at 7 bases. Germline lookup yields CDR1 SEHNR and CDR2 FQNEAQ (reference sequence). Germline trimming cut 11 bases from V and 1 base from J; bases unmatched to any gene: 4. This CDR3 spans 12 amino acids. The CDR3 sequence: CAPGQPNTEAFF. DNA for the CDR3: TGTGCCCCGGGACAGCCGAACACTGAAGCTTTCTTT.

Notes on this clonotype: One base away lies a much larger clone, so this may be a sequencing read error. Since no conserved phenylalanine or tryptophan closes the CDR3, a read error is the likely cause. The rearrangement joins TRBV4-1 to TRBJ2-4, with 14 bases matching TRBD2. The length of the CDR3 is 17 residues. J lost 3 bases, V lost 4 bases, and 5 bases had no gene match. CDR1 is MGHRA, CDR2 YSYEKL, per germline. The CDR3 is CASSPETSGRGKNIQYI. In DNA form, the CDR3 reads TGCGCCAGCAGCCCAGAGACTAGCGGGAGGGGCAAAAACATTCAGTACATC.

Worth noting for this clonotype: This could be a read error, since a much larger clone is one nucleotide away. V and J are TRBV12-3 or TRBV12-4 and TRBJ2-4, with D possibly being TRBD1 (5 bases). This CDR3 spans 13 amino acids. The CDR3 loop is CASRRGAKIIQYF. CDR3 coding DNA: TGTGCCAGCAGAAGGGGCGCGAAAATCATTCAGTACTTC.